A single sample gave rise to the 3 T cell receptor beta chains below, sequenced in a study of vaccination effects on CD4 cells after COVID-19. TCRdb's table, derived via immunoSEQ multiplex PCR, lists solely in-frame clones and lacks some. The sample lists around 75,000 clones, about 69% occurring once. These receptors have no identified antigens. Before sequencing took place, the ViraFEST assay used viral peptide pools to expand antigen-specific CD4+ T cells. Culture lasted about 10 days before CD4+ T cell isolation. PCR confirmed that the person was infected with SARS-CoV-2 between March and December 2020. The sample here was CD4+ T cells from PBMCs cultured with HIV peptides, taken before COVID-19 vaccination. Noted subset: HIV-1 Nef peptide pool negative control/reference culture. The receptors stem from a human donor who had a prior SARS-CoV-2 infection.

The chain carries TRBV9 and TRBJ1-6, with no clear D. Germline lookup yields CDR1 SGDLS and CDR2 YYNGEE. CDR3 length equals 15 residues. V was clipped by 0 bases and J by 7 bases, with 11 bases between them. CDR3 bases: TGTGCCAGCAGCGTAGATTGGGCAGAAAATTCACCCCTCCACTTT. It translates to CASSVDWAENSPLHF.

V and J are TRBV27 and TRBJ1-1; maybe TRBD1 (5 bases). The CDR3 loop spans 15 amino acids. Germline CDR1 and CDR2: MNHEY and SMNVEV (reference sequence). V was clipped by 0 bases and J by 11 bases, with 19 bases between them. DNA of the CDR3: TGTGCCAGCAGTTTATCCCCTGAGGGCAGGGTGAATGCTTTCTTT. Its protein is CASSLSPEGRVNAFF.

Only a few counts were recorded for this clone. V gene TRBV19 combines with J gene TRBJ1-4; D is ambiguous. Germline values: CDR1 LNHDA, CDR2 SQIVND (reference sequence). Trimming pared 7 bases from V and 7 bases from J, leaving 16 bases between. The CDR3 contains 14 residues. DNA of the CDR3: TGTGCCAGTACAAGCCGAGGAGGATTTGAAAAACTGTTTTTT. Its translation: CASTSRGGFEKLFF. Variable domain in full (rest from reference TRBV19 and TRBJ1-4): DGGITQSPKYLFRKEGQNVTLSCEQNLNHDAMYWYRQDPGQGLRLIYYSQIVNDFQKGDIAEGYSVSREKKESFPLTVTSAQKNPTAFYLCASTSRGGFEKLFFGSGTQLSVL.